This entry lists 11 T cell receptor beta chains sequenced from one sample in a study of T-cell reconstitution after alpha-beta-depleted transplantation in children. Researchers prepared the TCRbeta library using unique molecular identifiers, the study reports. TCRdb fed the PCR reads into MiXCR, producing one record per CDR3 protein. Found here are 640,000 or so distinct CDR3 sequences, around a sixth of them singletons; the top ten hold 1.1%. Sequencing was performed on PBMCs from the stem cell graft donor, taken from the stem cell graft. The receptor source for this set is a human donor who donated a stem cell graft to a child with acute myeloid leukemia.

This clonotype has a handful of counts. The genes are TRBV7-9 and TRBJ2-2, with 8 bases identical to TRBD1. Germline V CDR1 and CDR2: SEHNR, FQNEAQ (reference sequence). Trimming removed 5 bases from V and 11 bases from J; junction bases left unmatched: 7. CDR3 length equals 13 residues. CDR3 in amino acids: CASSPGTGVELFF. DNA of the CDR3: TGTGCCAGCAGCCCTGGGACAGGTGTCGAGCTGTTTTTT. Full variable domain (outside the CDR3, taken from reference TRBV7-9 and TRBJ2-2): DTGVSQNPRHKITKRGQNVTFRCDPISEHNRLYWYRQTLGQGPEFLTYFQNEAQLEKSRLLSDRFSAERPKGSFSTLEIQRTEQGDSAMYLCASSPGTGVELFFGEGSRLTVL.

The V and J genes are TRBV7-9 and TRBJ2-3; 9 bases are shared with TRBD1. Unmatched junction bases numbered 9, after V lost 5 bases and J lost 6 bases. Germline-derived CDR1 and CDR2 are SEHNR and FQNEAQ (reference sequence). The length of the CDR3 is 15 residues. The CDR3 region is CASSPRTGEWDTQYF. CDR3 coding DNA: TGTGCCAGCAGCCCCCGGACAGGGGAGTGGGATACGCAGTATTTT.

This clonotype has a count of ten or more. The gene calls are TRBV29-1 and TRBJ1-2; 8 bases are shared with TRBD1. Per the germline V gene, CDR1 is SQVTM and CDR2 is ANQGSEA. The CDR3 contains 15 residues. Trimming at V came to 3 bases and at J to 5 bases, leaving 11 bases not matched to a gene. This CDR3 reads CSVDAGGASKYGYTF. CDR3 sequence (DNA): TGCAGCGTTGACGCAGGGGGCGCCTCAAAATATGGCTACACCTTC.

This clonotype showed up many times. This sequence joins TRBV5-1 and TRBJ2-5; TRBD2 agrees at 7 bases. V gave up 6 bases and J gave up 0 bases; unmatched junction bases: 2. Germline V gives CDR1 SGHRS, CDR2 YFSETQ. The CDR3 is made up of 13 amino acids. The CDR3 nucleotides are TGCGCCAGCAAGGGAGGGGACCAAGAGACCCAGTACTTC. Translation gives CASKGGDQETQYF.

In the case of this clonotype: At one end, the junction sequence differs from germline, possibly due to a read error. This sequence joins TRBV7-2 and TRBJ2-5; the D gene is possibly TRBD2 (5 bases). Looked up from germline, CDR1 is SGHTA and CDR2 is FQGNSA. The CDR3 is 12 amino acids. For the CDR3, the DNA is TGTGCCAGCAGCTTAGGGGGAGAGAGCCAGTACTTC. Translating it yields CASSLGGESQYF. The full variable domain, in which reference TRBV7-2 and TRBJ2-5 provide the parts outside the CDR3, is GAGVSQSPSNKVTEKGKDVELRCDPISGHTALYWYRQSLGQGLEFLIYFQGNSAPDKSGLPSDRFSAERTGGSVSTLTIQRTQQEDSAVYLCASSLGGESQYFGPGTRLLVL.

The V and J genes are TRBV5-6 and TRBJ2-7; no firm D call. Trimming pared 6 bases from V and 2 bases from J, leaving 15 bases between. This CDR3 is 14 amino acids long. Germline CDR1 reads SGHDT; CDR2 reads YYEEEE. This CDR3 is CASTIQRSPYEQYF. DNA of the CDR3: TGTGCCAGCACCATACAGAGATCTCCCTACGAGCAGTACTTC.

The CDR3 DNA reads TGCGCCAGCAGCCAAGATTGGCAGAAGCAGTTCTTC. This translates into CASSQDWQKQFF. V usage is TRBV4-3 and J usage is TRBJ2-1; D call uncertain. The CDR3 has 12 residues. V dropped 0 bases and J dropped 11 bases, with 8 bases sitting between them. The V gene's germline CDR1 is LGHNA and CDR2 YSLEER.

Many counts were recorded for this clonotype. The CDR3 bases are TGCAGTGCTAGAGGCTTGGACGAGCAGTACGTC. As protein: CSARGLDEQYV. V and J are TRBV20-1 and TRBJ2-7; D gene ambiguous. This CDR3 contains 11 residues. V lost 1 base and J 5 bases, leaving 6 bases between the germline ends. CDR1 DFQATT and CDR2 SNEGSKA come from the germline V gene (reference sequence).

There are many counts of this clonotype. V usage is TRBV12-3 or TRBV12-4 and J usage is TRBJ1-2; D is undetermined. Trimming removed 4 bases at V and 4 bases at J, with 13 bases between. The CDR3 has 14 residues. The CDR3 DNA reads TGTGCCAGCAGTTCTGAGGTTGGCGGCTATGGCTACACCTTC. It encodes CASSSEVGGYGYTF.

Concerning this clonotype: A much bigger clone sits one base away, suggesting this may be a read error. CDR3 in amino acids: CSARVPSGSRRDEEFF. CDR3 bases: TGCAGTGCTAGAGTTCCATCGGGTAGCCGTCGTGATGAGGAGTTCTTC. The chain couples TRBV20-1 to TRBJ2-1, with D hard to call. This CDR3 comprises 16 residues. The germline V gene has CDR1 DFQATT and CDR2 SNEGSKA (reference sequence).

Only a few counts were recorded for this clonotype. The rearrangement uses TRBV12-3 or TRBV12-4 and TRBJ1-5; possibly TRBD1 for D (5 bases). This CDR3 has 15 residues. V shed 4 bases and J shed 9 bases, with 19 bases lying between them. This chain's CDR3 is CASSSRRTHELPQHF. DNA of the CDR3: TGTGCCAGCAGTTCCCGCCGGACACATGAGCTGCCCCAGCATTTT.